What follows are 15 T cell receptor beta chains derived from one specimen sequenced in a study of blood T cell repertoires in COVID-19. Sequenced by immunoSEQ multiplex PCR; TCRdb stores in-frame clones only, minus some. The table has fewer than 400,000 clones, nearly 90% seen once. What was sequenced was PBMCs or T cells enriched from blood (not recorded which). The origin of the receptors is a woman between 25 and 40 years old who had recovered from COVID-19.

This clone has a single count. This chain connects TRBV28 to TRBJ2-1; the match to TRBD1 covers 12 bases. Germline CDR1 is MDHEN and CDR2 is SYDVKM. Trimming removed 8 bases from V and 8 bases from J; junction bases left unmatched: 7. The CDR3 is 14 amino acids. CDR3 nucleotide sequence: TGTGCCAGCGGCCGGGACAGGGGGCCCGATGAGCAGTTCTTC. It encodes CASGRDRGPDEQFF. The entire variable domain, with the rest obtained from reference TRBV28 and TRBJ2-1, is as follows: DVKVTQSSRYLVKRTGEKVFLECVQDMDHENMFWYRQDPGLGLRLIYFSYDVKMKEKGDIPEGYSVSREKKERFSLILESASTNQTSMYLCASGRDRGPDEQFFGPGTRLTVL.

This chain uses TRBV7-2 with TRBJ2-7; D is perhaps TRBD2 (5 bases). The CDR3 has 14 amino acids. Germline V gene sequence: CDR1 SGHTA, CDR2 FQGNSA. The germline V and J ends were trimmed by 3 bases and 3 bases, with 12 bases remaining between them. The CDR3, as DNA: TGTGCCAGCAGCTTGGAGGACTTTATCTACGAGCAGTACTTC. Translating it yields CASSLEDFIYEQYF.

The genes are TRBV28 and TRBJ1-6; D possibly corresponds to TRBD1 (5 bases). The V gene's germline CDR1 is MDHEN and CDR2 SYDVKM. The CDR3 loop spans 12 amino acids. V was clipped by 6 bases and J by 13 bases, with 13 bases between them. CDR3 in DNA: TGTGCCAGCAGCTTGACAGTACAGCCCCTCCACTTT. It specifies CASSLTVQPLHF. The full variable domain, rest sourced from reference TRBV28 and TRBJ1-6, is DVKVTQSSRYLVKRTGEKVFLECVQDMDHENMFWYRQDPGLGLRLIYFSYDVKMKEKGDIPEGYSVSREKKERFSLILESASTNQTSMYLCASSLTVQPLHFGNGTRLTVT.

J is TRBJ1-3 and V is TRBV5-1; D is uncertain. Germline values: CDR1 SGHRS, CDR2 YFSETQ. The ends were cut back, 1 base at V and 0 bases at J, with 5 bases in the middle. The CDR3 covers 14 residues. The CDR3 DNA is TGCGCCAGCAGCTTGTCAGACTCTGGAAACACCATATATTTT. Translated: CASSLSDSGNTIYF.

This chain uses TRBV6-5 with TRBJ2-7; D gene ambiguous. Germline CDR1 reads MNHEY; CDR2 reads SVGAGI. The CDR3 contains 15 residues. The germline V and J ends were trimmed by 4 bases and 3 bases, with 16 bases remaining between them. This CDR3 is CASSSPSGQGYEQYF. CDR3 DNA sequence: TGTGCCAGCAGTTCCCCATCTGGGCAAGGCTACGAGCAGTACTTC.

The rearrangement joins TRBV9 to TRBJ2-2, with D perhaps TRBD2 (7 bases). This CDR3 has 17 residues. Germline V gene lookup returns CDR1 SGDLS and CDR2 YYNGEE. V lost 3 bases to trimming and J lost 6 bases, with 21 bases between them. Written as DNA, the CDR3 is TGTGCCAGCAGCGCGGCCGTGGGGGGGCCGCGGTCCGGGGAGCTGTTTTTT. Amino acid sequence: CASSAAVGGPRSGELFF.

V is TRBV24-1 and J is TRBJ2-1, with a tentative D call TRBD2 (6 bases). The V gene's germline CDR1 is KGHDR and CDR2 SFDVKD. V lost 3 bases and J lost 2, with 16 bases in between. The CDR3 loop spans 17 amino acids. The CDR3 spells CATSDIRTGAAYNEQFF. The DNA for the CDR3 is TGTGCCACCAGTGATATTAGGACGGGAGCGGCCTACAATGAGCAGTTCTTC.

Here the CDR3 reads CASYYQGNGYTF. CDR3 sequence (DNA): TGTGCCAGCTACTACCAGGGGAATGGCTACACCTTC. The chain recombines TRBV28 with TRBJ1-2; D perhaps matches TRBD1 (6 bases). Trimming cost V 8 bases and J 6 bases, with 13 bases left between them. There are 12 residues in the CDR3. Germline CDR1 and CDR2: MDHEN and SYDVKM.

The rearrangement joins TRBV6-2 or TRBV6-3 to TRBJ2-7, with D perhaps TRBD1 (5 bases). CDR1 MNHEY and CDR2 SVGEGT come from the germline V gene. This CDR3 contains 15 residues. V shed 0 bases and J shed 0 bases, with 9 bases lying between them. CDR3 region: CASSYSSDNSYEQYF. The CDR3 DNA follows: TGTGCCAGCAGTTACTCGTCGGACAACTCCTACGAGCAGTACTTC.

V and J are TRBV6-5 and TRBJ2-6; no definite D call. Germline V CDR1 and CDR2: MNHEY, SVGAGI. The length of the CDR3 is 15 residues. The V gene lost 10 bases and the J gene lost 1 base, with 14 bases spanning the gap. As DNA, the CDR3 is TGTGCCACCCAGGTGGTTATGTCTGGGGCCAACGTCCTGACTTTC. Translated: CATQVVMSGANVLTF.

This rearrangement joins TRBV30 to TRBJ2-1; 7 bases agree with TRBD2. Germline V gene lookup returns CDR1 GTSNPN and CDR2 SVGIG (reference sequence). The trim removed 6 bases at V and 14 bases at J, leaving 10 bases unmatched. The CDR3 is 11 amino acids. DNA of the CDR3: TGTGCCTGCACCCGGGGGGACTCAGAGTTCTTC. Amino acid sequence: CACTRGDSEFF. Based on the CDR3 plus reference TRBV30 and TRBJ2-1, the full variable domain is SQTIHQWPATLVQPVGSPLSLECTVEGTSNPNLYWYRQAAGRGLQLLFYSVGIGQISSEVPQNLSASRPQDRQFILSSKKLLLSDSGFYLCACTRGDSEFFGPGTRLTVL.

DNA for the CDR3: TGTGCCAGCAGCCCAGCAGGGGCCTATAATTCACCCCTCCACTTT. Protein sequence: CASSPAGAYNSPLHF. The rearrangement uses TRBV7-2 and TRBJ1-6; perhaps TRBD1 as D (6 bases). V gave up 5 bases and J gave up 2 bases, with 10 bases separating them. The CDR3 is 15 amino acids. The germline V gene has CDR1 SGHTA and CDR2 FQGNSA. Full variable domain (remainder filled in from reference TRBV7-2 and TRBJ1-6): GAGVSQSPSNKVTEKGKDVELRCDPISGHTALYWYRQSLGQGLEFLIYFQGNSAPDKSGLPSDRFSAERTGGSVSTLTIQRTQQEDSAVYLCASSPAGAYNSPLHFGNGTRLTVT.

J is TRBJ1-2 and V is TRBV29-1; TRBD1 is a possible D gene (5 bases). Trimming removed 4 bases from V and 8 bases from J, with 11 bases in between. From germline, CDR1 is SQVTM and CDR2 ANQGSEA. The CDR3 consists of 11 residues. The CDR3 sequence is CSVVDSRGYTF. The DNA for the CDR3 is TGCAGCGTTGTCGACAGTCGCGGCTACACCTTC.

This clone has just one count. This chain uses TRBV19 with TRBJ1-5, with 9 nucleotides matching TRBD1. V shed 6 bases, J shed 9 bases, and the junction held 9 bases outside the gene matches. Looked up from germline, CDR1 is LNHDA and CDR2 is SQIVND (reference sequence). The CDR3 runs 14 residues. In DNA form, the CDR3 reads TGTGCCAGTAGCCGGGACAGGGTCGAAGGGCCCCAGCATTTT. This gives the protein CASSRDRVEGPQHF.

The chain uses TRBV25-1 and TRBJ1-6; D may be TRBD1 (6 bases). Trimming stripped 8 bases from V and 6 bases from J, with 14 bases between. The CDR3 loop spans 14 amino acids. CDR1 is MGHDK, CDR2 SYGVNS, per germline. The CDR3 sequence is CASGPQGINSPLHF. CDR3 DNA: TGTGCCAGCGGGCCGCAGGGGATTAATTCACCCCTCCACTTT.